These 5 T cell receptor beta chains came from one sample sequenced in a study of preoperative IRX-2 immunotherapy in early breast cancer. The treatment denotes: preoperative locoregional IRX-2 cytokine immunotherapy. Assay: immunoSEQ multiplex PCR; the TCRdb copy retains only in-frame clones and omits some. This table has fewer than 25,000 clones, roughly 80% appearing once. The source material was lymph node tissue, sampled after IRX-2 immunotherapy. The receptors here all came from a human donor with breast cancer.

The CDR3 region is CATSGGRDLVKKLFF. In nucleotides, the CDR3 is TGTGCCACCAGCGGGGGCCGGGACCTCGTGAAAAAACTGTTTTTT. The chain links TRBV15 to TRBJ1-4; the D gene is possibly TRBD1 (6 bases). The CDR3 is 15 amino acids. The V end was cut by 5 bases, the J end by 9 bases, with 19 bases between. Germline V gene lookup returns CDR1 LNHNV and CDR2 YYDKDF (reference sequence).

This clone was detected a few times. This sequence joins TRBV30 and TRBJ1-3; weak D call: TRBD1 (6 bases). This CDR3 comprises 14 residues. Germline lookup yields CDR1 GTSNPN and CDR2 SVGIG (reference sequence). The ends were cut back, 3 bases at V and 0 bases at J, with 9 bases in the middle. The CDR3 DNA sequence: TGTGCCTGGAGAGTGGGGGCCTCTGGAAACACCATATATTTT. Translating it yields CAWRVGASGNTIYF.

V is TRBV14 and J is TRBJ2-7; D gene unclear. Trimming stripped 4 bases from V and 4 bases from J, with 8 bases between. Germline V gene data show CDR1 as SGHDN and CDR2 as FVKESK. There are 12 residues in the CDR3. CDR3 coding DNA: TGTGCCAGCAGCCCCCTGGGGTACGAGCAGTACTTC. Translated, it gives CASSPLGYEQYF.

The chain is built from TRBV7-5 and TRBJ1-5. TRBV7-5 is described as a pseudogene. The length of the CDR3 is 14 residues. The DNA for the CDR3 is TGTGCCAGCAGCTTAGTTCTGGGTAATCAGCCCCAGCATTTT. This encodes CASSLVLGNQPQHF.

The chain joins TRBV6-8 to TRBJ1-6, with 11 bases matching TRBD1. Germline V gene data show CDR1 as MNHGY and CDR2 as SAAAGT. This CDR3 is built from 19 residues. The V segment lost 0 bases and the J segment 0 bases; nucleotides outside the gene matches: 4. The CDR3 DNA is TGTGCCAGCAGTTACTCTAAGGACAGGGGGCGCTCCTATAATTCACCCCTCCACTTT. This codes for CASSYSKDRGRSYNSPLHF.